The 7 T cell receptor beta chains in this list originate from one sample, sequenced in a study of OX40 agonist ivuxolimab in advanced cancers. The protocol was immunoSEQ multiplex PCR, while the TCRdb copy is restricted to in-frame clones and leaves out a portion. This table holds approximately 99,000 clones, around 93% found once. Material: CD4+ or CD8+ T cells sorted from blood, obtained in a trial of the OX40 agonist ivuxolimab. Every receptor here comes from an adult with an advanced solid tumor such as melanoma, head and neck, liver or kidney cancer.

The rearrangement joins TRBV7-2 to TRBJ2-1; TRBD2 matches at 7 bases. The CDR3 totals 14 residues. V lost 1 base and J lost 7; bases outside the gene matches: 4. Per the germline V gene, CDR1 is SGHTA and CDR2 is FQGNSA. The CDR3 DNA reads TGTGCCAGCAGCTTAGGGACTAGAAGGAATGAGCAGTTCTTC. Translation gives CASSLGTRRNEQFF.

The gene calls are TRBV4-1 and TRBJ2-1; D is unclear. This CDR3 has 13 amino acids. Deletions cut 4 bases from V and 0 bases from J, with 4 bases between. Germline loops: CDR1 MGHRA, CDR2 YSYEKL. CDR3 sequence: CASSPASYNEQFF. Written as DNA, the CDR3 is TGCGCCAGCAGCCCAGCCTCCTACAATGAGCAGTTCTTC.

V gene TRBV6-1 combines with J gene TRBJ1-3; D remains ambiguous. Germline values: CDR1 MNHNS, CDR2 SASEGT. The CDR3 contains 18 residues. V lost 3 bases to trimming and J lost 4 bases, with 22 bases between them. Written as DNA, the CDR3 is TGTGCCAGCAGTGAGGGCCTACCGGGAGGACGCGGCGGAAACACCATATATTTT. This gives the protein CASSEGLPGGRGGNTIYF.

The gene calls are TRBV5-8 and TRBJ2-3; D remains ambiguous. V was clipped by 4 bases and J by 3 bases, with 3 bases between them. Germline assignment: CDR1 SGHTS and CDR2 YDEGEE. The CDR3 length is 11 residues. Written as DNA, the CDR3 is TGTGCCAGCAGCAGGACAGATACGCAGTATTTT. Translation gives CASSRTDTQYF.

The chain joins TRBV5-1 to TRBJ1-1; 12 bases line up with TRBD1. Trimming cost V 5 bases and J 4 bases; bases outside gene matches: 9. Looked up from germline, CDR1 is SGHRS and CDR2 is YFSETQ. The CDR3 has 16 residues. This chain's CDR3 is CASRSGTGGGGTEAFF. The CDR3 DNA is TGCGCCAGCAGGTCCGGGACAGGGGGCGGTGGCACTGAAGCTTTCTTT.

This chain links TRBV2 with TRBJ2-2; D not certain. The V gene's germline CDR1 is SNHLY and CDR2 FYNNEI. This CDR3 has 15 residues. With 6 bases removed from V and 6 bases from J, the gap between germline ends came to 17 bases. CDR3 nucleotide sequence: TGTGCCAGCAGAGACGTCCGAGGATGGGCCGGGGAGCTGTTTTTT. It specifies CASRDVRGWAGELFF.

V gene TRBV10-3 combines with J gene TRBJ2-7, with D uncertain. Germline V gives CDR1 ENHRY, CDR2 SYGVKD. V gave up 6 bases and J gave up 5 bases, with 8 bases separating them. The CDR3 is 11 amino acids. The CDR3 DNA reads TGTGCCATCAGAGTAGGAGACGAGCAGTACTTC. Translated, it gives CAIRVGDEQYF.